These 14 T cell receptor beta chains share one sample of origin, sequenced in a study of blood T cell repertoires in COVID-19. TCRdb's table, derived via immunoSEQ multiplex PCR, lists solely in-frame clones and lacks some. The table records about 73,000 clones, 65% to 90% of them present only once. The sample consisted of peripheral blood. The receptors were sampled from a woman aged 55-69 years with acute or convalescent COVID-19.

Here the CDR3 DNA reads TGTGCCACCAGTGATTTCCCCAGGGACTACGAGCAGTACTTC. Its translation: CATSDFPRDYEQYF. The V call is TRBV24-1, the J call TRBJ2-7; D is perhaps TRBD1 (5 bases). The germline V gene encodes CDR1 KGHDR and CDR2 SFDVKD. Trimming left V 1 base short and J 3 bases short, with 9 bases between. The CDR3 is 14 amino acids.

In DNA form, the CDR3 reads TGTGCCAGCAAGACACAGGGAGATACGCAGTATTTT. The encoded protein is CASKTQGDTQYF. This chain links TRBV6-5 with TRBJ2-3; tentative D call: TRBD1 (6 bases). Germline assignment: CDR1 MNHEY and CDR2 SVGAGI. This CDR3 contains 12 residues. Trimming shortened V by 7 bases and J by 5 bases, and 10 bases separated the two germline ends.

The chain uses TRBV3-1 (or the pseudogene TRBV3-2) and TRBJ1-1, with D perhaps TRBD1 (6 bases). This CDR3 is built from 14 residues. Per germline, CDR1 LGHDT and CDR2 YNNKEL (reference sequence). V dropped 5 bases and J dropped 3 bases, with 13 bases sitting between them. The CDR3 spells CASSVTDSYTEAFF. The DNA of the CDR3 is TGTGCCAGCAGCGTTACGGACAGCTACACTGAAGCTTTCTTT.

The J gene is TRBJ1-6, the V gene TRBV18, with 9 bases aligning to TRBD1. The CDR3 has 15 residues. Germline assignment: CDR1 KGHSH and CDR2 LQKENI. The ends lost 4 bases at V and 5 bases at J; junction bases unmatched: 3. CDR3 protein: CASSQGTGNNSPLHF. The CDR3 DNA is TGTGCCAGCTCACAAGGGACAGGGAATAATTCACCCCTCCACTTT. Looking up the rest from reference TRBV18 and TRBJ1-6 gives the full variable domain: NAGVMQNPRHLVRRRGQEARLRCSPMKGHSHVYWYRQLPEEGLKFMVYLQKENIIDESGMPKERFSAEFPKEGPSILRIQQVVRGDSAAYFCASSQGTGNNSPLHFGNGTRLTVT.

The chain carries TRBV6-6 and TRBJ1-5, with 7 bases matching TRBD1. V gave up 6 bases and J gave up 0 bases; unmatched junction bases: 5. CDR3 length: 15 amino acids. Germline lookup yields CDR1 MNHNY and CDR2 SVGAGI (reference sequence). The CDR3 region is CASRPRDSSNQPQHF. DNA of the CDR3: TGTGCCAGCAGGCCCCGGGACAGTAGCAATCAGCCCCAGCATTTT.

V is TRBV18 and J is TRBJ2-7; D is possibly TRBD1 (5 bases). V was trimmed by 2 bases and J by 0 bases, leaving 8 bases between them. The CDR3 runs to 14 residues. CDR1 and CDR2 from the germline V gene are KGHSH and LQKENI. This CDR3 is CASSPETVSYEQYF. The CDR3 DNA reads TGTGCCAGCTCACCAGAGACAGTCTCCTACGAGCAGTACTTC. Using reference TRBV18 and TRBJ2-7 for the parts outside the CDR3, the full variable domain is NAGVMQNPRHLVRRRGQEARLRCSPMKGHSHVYWYRQLPEEGLKFMVYLQKENIIDESGMPKERFSAEFPKEGPSILRIQQVVRGDSAAYFCASSPETVSYEQYFGPGTRLTVT.

This clone was observed a handful of times. The chain combines TRBV5-6 with TRBJ2-1; no firm D call. The germline gives CDR1 SGHDT, CDR2 YYEEEE. The CDR3 is 17 amino acids. V lost 0 bases and J 0 bases, leaving 13 bases between the germline ends. In DNA form, the CDR3 reads TGTGCCAGCAGCTTGGCCCGGTCGAGGAGCTCCTACAATGAGCAGTTCTTC. Translating it yields CASSLARSRSSYNEQFF.

This clone was recorded only once. CDR3 region: CASQGAGGAMGEAFF. Written as DNA, the CDR3 is TGTGCCAGCCAGGGGGCTGGGGGCGCGATGGGTGAAGCTTTCTTT. The chain combines TRBV7-9 with TRBJ1-1; 8 bases match TRBD1. The CDR3 covers 15 residues. The ends lost 8 bases at V and 7 bases at J; junction bases unmatched: 15. Germline V gene sequence: CDR1 SEHNR, CDR2 FQNEAQ (reference sequence).

The rearrangement links TRBV5-6 to TRBJ2-3; 14 bases line up with TRBD2. With V trimmed by 4 bases and J by 7 bases, 5 bases remained unmatched. Germline V gene lookup returns CDR1 SGHDT and CDR2 YYEEEE. The CDR3 has 15 amino acids. For the CDR3, the DNA is TGTGCCAGCAGCCTTGGACTAGCGGGGGGAAATACGCAGTATTTT. Protein sequence: CASSLGLAGGNTQYF.

V is TRBV15 and J is TRBJ1-4; TRBD1 aligns across 7 bases. With 8 bases clipped from V and 6 bases from J, the junction kept 9 bases outside the gene matches. The CDR3 has 14 residues. Germline V gene data show CDR1 as LNHNV and CDR2 as YYDKDF (reference sequence). The chain's CDR3 is CATGVLQGYEKLFF. CDR3 nucleotide sequence: TGTGCCACCGGAGTACTACAGGGGTATGAAAAACTGTTTTTT.

This clone was observed a few times. The rearrangement uses TRBV3-1 (or the pseudogene TRBV3-2) and TRBJ1-2; a possible D gene is TRBD1 (6 bases). V gave up 2 bases and J gave up 0 bases, with 19 bases separating them. Germline V gene sequence: CDR1 LGHDT, CDR2 YNNKEL (reference sequence). The CDR3 is 18 residues long. In DNA form, the CDR3 reads TGTGCCAGCAGCCAATCGGGTGACAGGATTTCTTCTAACTATGGCTACACCTTC. It yields the protein CASSQSGDRISSNYGYTF.

The chain employs TRBV7-2 and TRBJ2-7, with TRBD2 identical over 10 bases. The CDR3 is made up of 15 amino acids. V gave up 6 bases and J gave up 4 bases; unmatched junction bases: 9. Germline CDR1 reads SGHTA; CDR2 reads FQGNSA. CDR3 coding DNA: TGTGCCAGCAGTCCAAGCGGACTAGCGGCTTACGAGCAGTACTTC. The encoded protein is CASSPSGLAAYEQYF.

This chain joins TRBV4-1 and TRBJ2-3; D unclear. The germline CDR1 and CDR2 sequences are MGHRA and YSYEKL. V was shortened by 1 base and J by 0 bases, with 14 bases between the two germline ends. This CDR3 has 17 amino acids. The CDR3 DNA reads as TGCGCCAGCAGCCAAGTCACGGTGCTCTTTAGCACAGATACGCAGTATTTT. Its protein product is CASSQVTVLFSTDTQYF.

The chain links TRBV4-1 to TRBJ2-7, with D tentatively TRBD1 (5 bases). Trimming pared 0 bases from V and 2 bases from J, leaving 11 bases between. The CDR3 is 15 residues long. From germline, CDR1 is MGHRA and CDR2 YSYEKL. The CDR3 DNA sequence: TGCGCCAGCAGCCAAGATGACCGCAGGGCCTACGAGCAGTACTTC. This encodes CASSQDDRRAYEQYF.